This note documents a single T cell receptor (beta chain) sequence. No antigen is known for it. Naive CD8 library inputs spanned roughly 17,000 to 1,000,000 sorted cells and 10%, 30% or 50% RNA. In preparing bulk TCR libraries, previously described methods and listed TCR primers were used. TCRdb redid the calling of the PCR reads with MiXCR, one entry per CDR3 protein. Of 400,000 to 600,000 distinct CDR3 sequences listed, 20% to 25% are singletons. The source of the sample is a study of molecular identifiers for immune sequencing clone quantification. Whole-study findings and limits: Researchers reportedly could pick up spiked Jurkat TCR RNA from one cell mixed into approximately 1 million naive cells. Barcode-sharing identical TCR molecules could underestimate highly expanded clone sizes.

V dropped 0 bases and J dropped 5; count of bases not matched to a gene: 9. CDR1 is LGHNT and CDR2 is FRNRAP in the germline V gene. The CDR3 is 17 residues long. The gene calls are TRBV12-5 and TRBJ2-5; TRBD1 aligns across 10 bases. This clonotype originated in a human donor in good health. Some libraries in this study had Jurkat cell RNA spiked in. The sequenced sample consisted of naive CD8+ T cells from blood, with Jurkat cell RNA spiked in. Subset specified: FACS-sorted CD8+CD4-CCR7+CD45RA+ naive T cells. CDR3 nucleotide sequence: TGTGCTAGTGGTTTGGTAGTAGGGACAGGGGTATACGAGACCCAGTACTTC. The encoded protein is CASGLVVGTGVYETQYF.